The 31 T cell receptor beta chains in this list originate from one sample, sequenced in a study of T cells in Graves' hyperthyroidism and ophthalmopathy. What was amplified from RNA transcripts were TCR beta CDR3 regions. When the TCR CDR3 underwent first-round RT-PCR, the HTBI primer set was used. TCRdb reprocessed the multiplex PCR reads with MiXCR, giving one entry per CDR3 protein. This table holds 500,000 or so distinct CDR3 sequences, about 16% found once. Sequenced: blood. These receptors were taken from a woman aged 25 to 39 with Graves' ophthalmopathy.

The chain has TRBV15 and TRBJ2-1; 15 nucleotides line up with TRBD2. Trimming at V came to 2 bases and at J to 9 bases, leaving 11 bases not matched to a gene. Germline lookup yields CDR1 LNHNV and CDR2 YYDKDF (reference sequence). The CDR3 consists of 18 residues. The CDR3 sequence is CATSRQRTSGRGIVEQFF. CDR3 bases: TGTGCCACCAGCAGACAAAGGACTAGCGGGAGGGGCATTGTTGAGCAGTTCTTC.

This clonotype occurred a few times. The chain links TRBV25-1 to TRBJ1-6; no clear D gene. Trimming removed 1 base from V and 0 bases from J, with 4 bases in between. Germline loops: CDR1 MGHDK, CDR2 SYGVNS. The CDR3 has 15 residues. The CDR3 reads CASSESSSYNSPLHF. The CDR3 region has the DNA TGTGCCAGCAGTGAATCGAGCTCCTATAATTCACCCCTCCACTTT. The complete variable domain, with remaining parts taken from reference TRBV25-1 and TRBJ1-6, reads EADIYQTPRYLVIGTGKKITLECSQTMGHDKMYWYQQDPGMELHLIHYSYGVNSTEKGDLSSESTVSRIRTEHFPLTLESARPSHTSQYLCASSESSSYNSPLHFGNGTRLTVT.

This clonotype was observed at least ten times. The genes are TRBV11-2 and TRBJ1-1; the D gene is possibly TRBD1 (6 bases). Trimming pared 4 bases from V and 10 bases from J, leaving 13 bases between. Germline values: CDR1 SGHAT, CDR2 FQNNGV. The CDR3 has 12 amino acids. This CDR3 is CASSSQGLRAFF. The CDR3 coding sequence is TGTGCCAGCAGCTCCCAGGGGTTGAGAGCTTTCTTT.

Ten or more counts support this clonotype. J is TRBJ1-5 and V is TRBV28; weak D call: TRBD1 (6 bases). Between the trimmed V and J ends, which lost 10 bases and 4 bases, there was a span of 17 bases. Germline values: CDR1 MDHEN, CDR2 SYDVKM. This CDR3 is built from 14 residues. DNA of the CDR3: TGTGCCACCCAAACCGGGACACTAAATCAGCCCCAGCATTTT. Translation gives CATQTGTLNQPQHF.

In this sample, this clonotype turned up many times. The chain joins TRBV5-1 to TRBJ2-7; D perhaps matches TRBD2 (5 bases). The germline gives CDR1 SGHRS, CDR2 YFSETQ. The CDR3 contains 17 residues. The germline V and J ends were trimmed by 0 bases and 0 bases, with 16 bases remaining between them. In DNA, the CDR3 is TGCGCCAGCAGCTTGGAAAGGTGGAGGTCGGACTCCTACGAGCAGTACTTC. This gives the protein CASSLERWRSDSYEQYF. The variable domain in full, with the rest retrieved from reference TRBV5-1 and TRBJ2-7, is KAGVTQTPRYLIKTRGQQVTLSCSPISGHRSVSWYQQTPGQGLQFLFEYFSETQRNKGNFPGRFSGRQFSNSRSEMNVSTLELGDSALYLCASSLERWRSDSYEQYFGPGTRLTVT.

This clonotype was counted ten times or more. The DNA for the CDR3 is TGCAGCGTGCGGGAGCGGCAGGGGGAGTACAATGAGCAGTTCTTC. Translated, it gives CSVRERQGEYNEQFF. The V call is TRBV29-1, the J call TRBJ2-1; D may correspond to TRBD1 or TRBD2 (7 bases each). Trimming left V 6 bases short and J 4 bases short, with 19 bases between. CDR1 SQVTM and CDR2 ANQGSEA come from the germline V gene. The CDR3 has 15 residues.

About this clonotype: A clone one base away is much larger, so this may be a read error. The gene calls are TRBV7-3 and TRBJ2-7; D is unclear. The assigned J gene may be wrong: the sequence end matches TRBJ2-1 better. CDR3 length: 13 amino acids. The V gene's germline CDR1 is SGHTA and CDR2 FQGTGA. Here the CDR3 reads CASSLFGEYEQFF. Here the CDR3 DNA reads TGTGCCAGCAGCTTATTTGGGGAATACGAGCAGTTCTTC.

Ten or more counts support this clonotype. The chain employs TRBV6-1 and TRBJ2-7; D is unresolved. The CDR3 contains 12 residues. The ends were cut back, 3 bases at V and 0 bases at J, with 3 bases in the middle. Germline V gene sequence: CDR1 MNHNS, CDR2 SASEGT. The CDR3 DNA is TGTGCCAGCAGTGAGAGCTCCTACGAGCAGTACTTC. This codes for CASSESSYEQYF.

Many counts were recorded for this clonotype. The rearrangement joins TRBV9 to TRBJ1-5, with a tentative D call TRBD1 (6 bases). Trimming removed 3 bases at V and 3 bases at J, with 10 bases between. The CDR3 contains 14 residues. Per the germline V gene, CDR1 is SGDLS and CDR2 is YYNGEE. CDR3 loop: CASSDQGNNQPQHF. CDR3 nucleotide sequence: TGTGCCAGCAGCGATCAGGGGAACAATCAGCCCCAGCATTTT. The complete variable domain, with remaining parts taken from reference TRBV9 and TRBJ1-5, reads DSGVTQTPKHLITATGQRVTLRCSPRSGDLSVYWYQQSLDQGLQFLIQYYNGEERAKGNILERFSAQQFPDLHSELNLSSLELGDSALYFCASSDQGNNQPQHFGDGTRLSIL.

This clonotype has ten or more counts. This sequence joins TRBV28 and TRBJ2-1, with TRBD1 matching 7 bases. Germline assignment: CDR1 MDHEN and CDR2 SYDVKM. CDR3 length: 14 amino acids. V was clipped by 2 bases and J by 7 bases; unmatched bases: 5. CDR3 DNA sequence: TGTGCCAGCAGTTTAGGGACAGCCCTGAATGAGCAGTTCTTC. Its protein is CASSLGTALNEQFF.

This clonotype was found many times. The chain links TRBV6-2 or TRBV6-3 to TRBJ2-1; TRBD1 matches 11 bases. The trim removed 6 bases at V and 4 bases at J, leaving 8 bases unmatched. The CDR3 consists of 16 residues. The germline V gene has CDR1 MNHEY and CDR2 SVGEGT. The CDR3, as DNA: TGTGCCAGCAGACCCCGGACAGGGGGCGCATACAATGAGCAGTTCTTC. Amino acid sequence: CASRPRTGGAYNEQFF.

The chain combines TRBV2 with TRBJ1-4; 10 nucleotides line up with TRBD1. This CDR3 is built from 15 residues. The germline CDR1 and CDR2 sequences are SNHLY and FYNNEI. With 5 bases clipped from V and 8 bases from J, the junction kept 8 bases outside the gene matches. As DNA, the CDR3 is TGTGCCAGCAGTTGGTGGACAGGGGGAACGGAAAAACTGTTTTTT. Its protein product is CASSWWTGGTEKLFF.

This clonotype was counted ten times or more. This chain connects TRBV29-1 to TRBJ2-1, with D perhaps TRBD1 (6 bases). The CDR3 covers 12 residues. Per germline, CDR1 SQVTM and CDR2 ANQGSEA. Between the trimmed V and J ends, which lost 7 bases and 6 bases, there was a span of 13 bases. The chain's CDR3 is CSAGGDRNEQFF. CDR3 DNA: TGCAGCGCTGGGGGCGACCGCAATGAGCAGTTCTTC.

This clonotype was observed many times. The V and J genes are TRBV20-1 and TRBJ2-3; 9 bases line up with TRBD2. The CDR3 runs to 15 residues. Germline-derived CDR1 and CDR2 are DFQATT and SNEGSKA (reference sequence). V dropped 3 bases and J dropped 6; count of bases not matched to a gene: 10. As DNA, the CDR3 is TGCAGTGCTAGCCAATTAGCGGGAGCGGGGGATACGCAGTATTTT. Translated, it gives CSASQLAGAGDTQYF.

This clonotype was observed many times. The chain joins TRBV7-2 to TRBJ2-5, with 7 bases lining up with TRBD1. Per germline, CDR1 SGHTA and CDR2 FQGNSA. The CDR3 sequence is 14 residues long. The trim removed 5 bases at V and 1 base at J, leaving 4 bases unmatched. The CDR3 spells CASSAHRGQETQYF. CDR3 bases: TGTGCCAGCAGCGCGCACAGGGGCCAAGAGACCCAGTACTTC.

The table lists this clonotype with many counts. CDR3 nucleotide sequence: TGTGCTAGTGGTTTGGGACTGAGCACAGATACGCAGTATTTT. It specifies CASGLGLSTDTQYF. J is TRBJ2-3 and V is TRBV12-5, with D uncertain. Trimming removed 1 base at V and 0 bases at J, with 5 bases between. The germline CDR1 and CDR2 sequences are LGHNT and FRNRAP. The length of the CDR3 is 14 residues.

As to this clonotype: A read error may explain this, as a much larger clone is one base away. The chain joins TRBV30 to TRBJ2-1; D gene unclear. Deletions cut 4 bases from V and 6 bases from J, with 10 bases between. Germline V lookup: CDR1 GTSNPN, CDR2 SVGIG (reference sequence). CDR3 length equals 12 residues. CDR3 protein: CAWTRQVNEQFF. DNA for the CDR3: TGTGCCTGGACGAGGCAGGTCAATGAGCAGTTCTTC.

With respect to this clonotype: A single base separates this from a much larger clone, so it may be a read error. The rearrangement links TRBV7-2 to TRBJ1-2; 9 positions match TRBD1. V lost 5 bases, J lost 0 bases, and 13 bases stayed unmatched. Germline loops: CDR1 SGHTA, CDR2 FQGNSA. The CDR3 is 18 residues long. The CDR3 DNA reads as TGTGCCAGCAGCCCAAAGGGACAGGGAACCCCGCCTAACTATGGCTACACCTTC. Residues: CASSPKGQGTPPNYGYTF. The whole variable domain, remainder taken from reference TRBV7-2 and TRBJ1-2, is GAGVSQSPSNKVTEKGKDVELRCDPISGHTALYWYRQSLGQGLEFLIYFQGNSAPDKSGLPSDRFSAERTGGSVSTLTIQRTQQEDSAVYLCASSPKGQGTPPNYGYTFGSGTRLTVV.

This rearrangement joins TRBV6-1 to TRBJ1-2; maybe TRBD1 (5 bases). Trimming stripped 8 bases from V and 3 bases from J, with 13 bases between. The CDR3 has 13 amino acids. Germline CDR1 and CDR2: MNHNS and SASEGT. The CDR3 nucleotides are TGTGCCAGCTTGGCCTCGGGGGACTATGGCTACACCTTC. Encoded protein: CASLASGDYGYTF.

This clonotype was detected many times. This chain uses TRBV6-1 with TRBJ2-7; D is unclear. From germline, CDR1 is MNHNS and CDR2 SASEGT. CDR3 length: 16 residues. With 2 bases removed from V and 3 bases from J, the gap between germline ends came to 17 bases. CDR3: CASSEPVRVAFYEQYF. The CDR3 region has the DNA TGTGCCAGCAGTGAACCGGTTCGGGTAGCTTTCTACGAGCAGTACTTC.

As regards this clonotype: Being one base from a much bigger clone, this may be a read error. The J gene is TRBJ2-7, the V gene TRBV30; 7 positions agree with TRBD2. This CDR3 comprises 11 residues. Germline assignment: CDR1 GTSNPN and CDR2 SVGIG (reference sequence). V gave up 3 bases and J gave up 9 bases; unmatched junction bases: 5. The CDR3 protein is CAWRSGGGQYF. CDR3 DNA: TGTGCCTGGAGGTCCGGCGGGGGGCAGTACTTC.

The V and J genes are TRBV7-9 and TRBJ2-7, with 16 nucleotides matching TRBD2. The length of the CDR3 is 23 residues. J lost 0 bases, V lost 2 bases, and 19 bases had no gene match. Germline CDR1 SEHNR, CDR2 FQNEAQ (reference sequence). CDR3: CASSLLDGAVRGLAGGISYEQYF. DNA of the CDR3: TGTGCCAGCAGCTTATTGGACGGCGCAGTGAGGGGACTAGCGGGAGGGATCTCCTACGAGCAGTACTTC.

The chain couples TRBV28 to TRBJ2-7; D gene unclear. Trimming shortened V by 2 bases and J by 0 bases, and 8 bases separated the two germline ends. The CDR3 has 14 residues. CDR1 and CDR2 (germline): MDHEN, SYDVKM. The CDR3 loop reads CASSLTQFSYEQYF. CDR3 in DNA: TGTGCCAGCAGTTTAACACAGTTCTCCTACGAGCAGTACTTC. The whole variable domain, remainder taken from reference TRBV28 and TRBJ2-7, is DVKVTQSSRYLVKRTGEKVFLECVQDMDHENMFWYRQDPGLGLRLIYFSYDVKMKEKGDIPEGYSVSREKKERFSLILESASTNQTSMYLCASSLTQFSYEQYFGPGTRLTVT.

This clonotype was observed many times. The chain joins TRBV27 to TRBJ2-1, with 9 bases matching TRBD2. CDR3 length: 12 residues. V shed 8 bases and J 9 bases; nucleotides not matched to a gene: 5. From germline, CDR1 is MNHEY and CDR2 SMNVEV (reference sequence). The CDR3 here is CASGLAGAEQFF. DNA of the CDR3: TGTGCCAGCGGGTTAGCGGGAGCTGAGCAGTTCTTC.

This chain links TRBV28 with TRBJ1-6; TRBD1 might be the D (5 bases). The CDR3 is 13 amino acids. V was trimmed by 3 bases and J by 15 bases, leaving 15 bases between them. Germline V gene sequence: CDR1 MDHEN, CDR2 SYDVKM. The CDR3 protein is CASSFSAWGGLHF. CDR3 sequence (DNA): TGTGCCAGCAGTTTCTCCGCGTGGGGGGGCCTCCACTTT.

This clonotype has only a few counts. The chain links TRBV29-1 to TRBJ2-7, with 7 bases fitting TRBD1. This CDR3 is 13 amino acids long. V lost 7 bases to trimming and J lost 5 bases; unmatched junction nucleotides: 11. The germline gives CDR1 SQVTM, CDR2 ANQGSEA. As DNA, the CDR3 is TGCAGCGCAACCGGGACAGTTTCCCACGAGCAGTACTTC. Translated, it gives CSATGTVSHEQYF.

This clonotype has ten or more counts. The chain is built from TRBV18 and TRBJ2-6; the D is unclear. V was shortened by 5 bases and J by 1 base, with 6 bases between the two germline ends. Germline V gene lookup returns CDR1 KGHSH and CDR2 LQKENI. The CDR3 extends over 14 amino acids. CDR3 in DNA: TGTGCCAGCTCAAGTTCATCTGGGGCCAACGTCCTGACTTTC. It is translated as CASSSSSGANVLTF.

As to this clonotype: This may arise from a read error, as a much more abundant clone is one base away. The rearrangement links TRBV27 to TRBJ2-5; weak D call: TRBD1 (6 bases). CDR3 size: 15 residues. Germline CDR1 and CDR2: MNHEY and SMNVEV (reference sequence). The CDR3 nucleotides read TGTGCCAGCAGTTTTCGAAACAGGGCACAGGAGACCCTGTACTTC. It is translated as CASSFRNRAQETLYF.

This chain links TRBV6-2 or TRBV6-3 with TRBJ2-4; D is possibly TRBD2 (6 bases). The CDR3 contains 15 residues. Germline values: CDR1 MNHEY, CDR2 SVGEGT. With 6 bases removed from V and 0 bases from J, the gap between germline ends came to 12 bases. CDR3 protein: CASREGLVAKNIQYF. The CDR3 coding sequence is TGTGCCAGCAGGGAGGGACTGGTAGCCAAAAACATTCAGTACTTC.

This clonotype was detected a few times. The gene calls are TRBV9 and TRBJ2-7, with D possibly matching TRBD2 (5 bases). The CDR3 contains 12 residues. V was shortened by 0 bases and J by 5 bases, with 6 bases between the two germline ends. CDR1 is SGDLS and CDR2 is YYNGEE in the germline V gene. CDR3: CASSVDGNEQYF. The CDR3 DNA reads TGTGCCAGCAGCGTAGACGGGAACGAGCAGTACTTC.

This clonotype was picked up a small number of times. The chain recombines TRBV7-9 with TRBJ2-3, with D perhaps matching TRBD1 (6 bases). CDR3 length equals 13 residues. Trimming removed 5 bases from V and 9 bases from J, with 15 bases in between. The germline V gene encodes CDR1 SEHNR and CDR2 FQNEAQ (reference sequence). This CDR3 is CASSPTTQGTQYF. The CDR3 DNA reads as TGTGCCAGCAGCCCTACAACCCAGGGGACGCAGTATTTT.